Below, 8 T cell receptor beta chains from the same sample are listed, as sequenced in a study of T-cell reconstitution after alpha-beta-depleted transplantation in children. The authors prepared the TCRbeta library with unique molecular identifiers. TCRdb processed the PCR reads anew with MiXCR; each CDR3 protein has one entry. Of around 490,000 distinct CDR3 sequences in the sample, 11% were seen once. Here the sequenced sample was PBMCs, mostly from graft donor cells, taken 180 days after TCRalphabeta/CD19-depleted stem cell transplant. The source is a female patient aged 2-9 years who had a stem cell transplant for aplastic anemia, so the T cells may come from the graft donor.

This chain joins TRBV6-2 or TRBV6-3 and TRBJ1-3; 9 nucleotides match TRBD1. Germline V gene lookup returns CDR1 MNHEY and CDR2 SVGEGT. Germline trimming cut 6 bases from V and 2 bases from J; bases unmatched to any gene: 8. The length of the CDR3 is 16 residues. CDR3 loop: CASRHRGRSPGNTIYF. The CDR3 region has the DNA TGTGCCAGCAGACACAGGGGGCGATCACCTGGAAACACCATATATTTT.

The chain has TRBV11-2 and TRBJ2-5; 10 bases are shared with TRBD2. V gave up 3 bases and J gave up 2 bases; unmatched junction bases: 9. The CDR3 contains 17 residues. Per the germline V gene, CDR1 is SGHAT and CDR2 is FQNNGV. The CDR3 DNA is TGTGCCAGCAGCTTTGACCTAGCGGGAGACATTCAAGAGACCCAGTACTTC. Translated: CASSFDLAGDIQETQYF.

This clonotype was seen only a few times. The chain joins TRBV4-1 to TRBJ2-1; weak D call: TRBD2 (6 bases). The CDR3 length is 18 residues. The V and J ends lost 0 bases and 5 bases respectively, with 20 bases between them. Germline CDR1 MGHRA, CDR2 YSYEKL. As DNA, the CDR3 is TGCGCCAGCAGCCAAGACAGGTCCGGGACTGCCGTCCACAATGAGCAGTTCTTC. Translation gives CASSQDRSGTAVHNEQFF.

This clonotype was counted only a few times. This sequence joins TRBV30 and TRBJ2-3; TRBD1 matches at 7 bases. Germline lookup yields CDR1 GTSNPN and CDR2 SVGIG (reference sequence). The CDR3 extends over 12 amino acids. J lost 0 bases, V lost 8 bases, and 2 bases had no gene match. CDR3 nucleotides: TGTGCCCAGACAGGGAGCACAGATACGCAGTATTTT. It translates to CAQTGSTDTQYF.

This clonotype was seen once. The chain recombines TRBV28 with TRBJ1-4; a weak D match, TRBD1 (6 bases). The CDR3 has 18 amino acids. Germline values: CDR1 MDHEN, CDR2 SYDVKM. V shed 5 bases and J shed 0 bases, with 19 bases lying between them. The CDR3 nucleotides are TGTGCCAGCAGTCCGAGCAGGGGCTCGGGGGCAACTAATGAAAAACTGTTTTTT. It translates to CASSPSRGSGATNEKLFF.

This clonotype was counted many times. V usage is TRBV5-6 and J usage is TRBJ1-1; D is uncertain. The CDR3 spans 11 residues. The germline V gene encodes CDR1 SGHDT and CDR2 YYEEEE. V lost 7 bases to trimming and J lost 4 bases, with 8 bases between them. Here the CDR3 reads CASLGGTEAFF. CDR3 DNA sequence: TGTGCCAGCTTAGGAGGCACTGAAGCTTTCTTT.

The V call is TRBV25-1, the J call TRBJ2-2, with a weak D call TRBD2 (5 bases). The CDR3 is 15 residues long. Trimming cost V 7 bases and J 2 bases, with 14 bases left between them. Germline V gene lookup returns CDR1 MGHDK and CDR2 SYGVNS. The CDR3 is CASISSTGNTGELFF. Here the CDR3 DNA reads TGTGCCAGCATCTCTAGCACGGGAAACACCGGGGAGCTGTTTTTT.

J is TRBJ2-3 and V is TRBV4-1; 7 positions match TRBD2. V was clipped by 4 bases and J by 3 bases; unmatched bases: 7. The CDR3 is made up of 15 amino acids. Germline lookup yields CDR1 MGHRA and CDR2 YSYEKL. The CDR3 DNA follows: TGCGCCAGCAGCCCCGGGGGGAGCGGGACAGATACGCAGTATTTT. This encodes CASSPGGSGTDTQYF.